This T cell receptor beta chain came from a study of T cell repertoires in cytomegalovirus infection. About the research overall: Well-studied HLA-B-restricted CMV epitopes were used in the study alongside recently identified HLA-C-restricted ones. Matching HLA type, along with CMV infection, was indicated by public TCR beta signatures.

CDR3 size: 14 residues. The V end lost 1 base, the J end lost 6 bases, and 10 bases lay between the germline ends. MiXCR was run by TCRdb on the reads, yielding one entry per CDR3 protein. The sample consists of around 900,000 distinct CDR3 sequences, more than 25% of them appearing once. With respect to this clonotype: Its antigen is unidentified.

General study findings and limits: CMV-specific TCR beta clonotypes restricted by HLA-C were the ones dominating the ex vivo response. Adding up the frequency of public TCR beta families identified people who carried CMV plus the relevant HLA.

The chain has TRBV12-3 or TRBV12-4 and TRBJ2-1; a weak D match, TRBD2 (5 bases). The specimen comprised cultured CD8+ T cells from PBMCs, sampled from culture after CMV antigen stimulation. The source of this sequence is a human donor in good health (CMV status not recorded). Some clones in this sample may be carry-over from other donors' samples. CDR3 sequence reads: CASSLGLASNEQFF. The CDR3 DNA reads TGTGCCAGCAGTTTAGGGCTAGCTTCCAATGAGCAGTTCTTC.